This is a list of T cell receptor beta chains from one sample in a study of technical replicates of blood from a few donors. The method was immunoSEQ multiplex PCR; TCRdb's version includes in-frame clones alone and lacks a portion of them. The data contain over 50,000 clones, more than 85% of them singletons. Sequencing used PBMCs. Receptor source: a human donor in good health. Some clones in this sample may be carry-over from other donors' samples. The CDR3 runs from the conserved cysteine through the conserved F or W. D genes are given only for firm matches. The size entry is marked missing in some rows and otherwise reads once, few, many or a size class.

once TRBJ2-3 TRBD2 TRBV6-6 CASGRTSGGTDTQYF TGTGCCAGCGGCCGGACTAGCGGGGGGACAGATACGCAGTATTTT
. TRBJ1-6 TRBD1 TRBV15 CATSRGQARGSPLHF TGTGCCACCAGCAGGGGACAGGCCAGGGGGTCACCCCTCCACTTT
. TRBJ1-4 TRBD1 TRBV25-1 CASSPDRVNEKLFF TGTGCCAGCAGCCCTGACAGGGTTAATGAAAAACTGTTTTTT
once TRBJ2-7 . TRBV6-5 CASSYRGGYEQYF TGTGCCAGCAGTTACCGGGGTGGGTACGAGCAGTACTTC
. TRBJ1-2 TRBD1 TRBV7-9 CASSLYKGTGGKVGYTF TGTGCCAGCAGCTTATACAAGGGGACAGGGGGCAAGGTTGGCTACACCTTC
. TRBJ1-4 . TRBV27 CASSSSQGLFEKLFF TGTGCCAGCAGTTCCAGCCAGGGATTGTTTGAAAAACTGTTTTTT
. TRBJ1-4 TRBD1 TRBV7-9 CASSFRQGADNEKLFF TGTGCCAGCAGCTTCAGGCAGGGGGCCGATAATGAAAAACTGTTTTTT
. TRBJ1-3 TRBD1 TRBV30 CAWSTGGLGNTIYF TGTGCCTGGAGTACAGGGGGCCTTGGAAACACCATATATTTT
once TRBJ2-5 . TRBV25-1 CASRQGGQETQYF TGTGCCAGCAGGCAAGGGGGACAAGAGACCCAGTACTTC
. TRBJ1-1 . TRBV5-1 CASSLTVSSATEAFF TGCGCCAGCAGCTTAACAGTTTCCTCAGCCACTGAAGCTTTCTTT
. TRBJ1-5 . TRBV27 CASSPRGNQPQHF TGTGCCAGCAGTCCGCGGGGGAATCAGCCCCAGCATTTT
. TRBJ1-4 TRBD1 TRBV5-6 CASQGAFGEKLFF TGTGCCAGTCAGGGGGCTTTTGGTGAAAAACTGTTTTTT
. TRBJ1-2 TRBD1 TRBV7-3 CASSVDRGGRGYTF TGTGCCAGCAGCGTAGACAGGGGTGGTAGGGGCTACACCTTC
. TRBJ2-3 TRBD2 TRBV4-2 CASSQEASGGGDTQYF TGTGCCAGCAGCCAAGAAGCTAGCGGGGGAGGAGATACGCAGTATTTT
. TRBJ2-3 TRBD1 TRBV5-1 CASSKQRDRWADTQYF TGCGCCAGCAGCAAACAACGGGACAGGTGGGCAGATACGCAGTATTTT
. TRBJ1-2 TRBD1 TRBV2 CASSMGQGYGYTF TGTGCCAGCAGTATGGGACAGGGATATGGCTACACCTTC
. TRBJ2-3 . TRBV15 CATREGLDTDTQYF TGTGCCACCAGAGAGGGACTCGACACAGATACGCAGTATTTT
. TRBJ1-5 TRBD1 TRBV5-1 CASSPGQGANQPQHF TGCGCCAGCAGCCCTGGACAGGGGGCCAATCAGCCCCAGCATTTT
. TRBJ1-3 . TRBV27 CASSFGSGLGNTIYF TGTGCCAGCAGTTTCGGCTCGGGTTTAGGAAACACCATATATTTT
. TRBJ2-2 . TRBV27 CASSLRTGELFF TGTGCCAGCAGTTTACGGACCGGGGAGCTGTTTTTT
. TRBJ2-7 TRBD1 TRBV13 CASSLTGGGEQYF TGTGCCAGCAGCTTGACAGGGGGCGGCGAGCAGTACTTC
. TRBJ1-1 . TRBV5-6 CASSLGGGYTEAFF TGTGCCAGCAGCTTAGGGGGGGGCTACACTGAAGCTTTCTTT
. TRBJ2-1 . TRBV7-8 CASSRTRAGEQFF TGTGCCAGCAGCCGGACGCGGGCGGGTGAGCAGTTCTTC
. TRBJ2-3 TRBD2 TRBV28 CASIGRRGVEDTQYF TGTGCCAGCATCGGTCGGCGGGGGGTGGAAGATACGCAGTATTTT
. TRBJ2-7 TRBD1 TRBV5-1 CASSLGTGGRYEQYF TGCGCCAGCAGCTTGGGGACAGGGGGGCGCTACGAGCAGTACTTC
once TRBJ2-1 . TRBV5-1 CASSQGGNWNEQFF TGCGCCAGCAGCCAGGGTGGTAATTGGAATGAGCAGTTCTTC
few TRBJ1-3 . TRBV6-5 CASSAQVGNTIYF TGTGCCAGCAGTGCCCAGGTTGGAAACACCATATATTTT
. TRBJ2-1 TRBD2 TRBV4-2 CASNPEAGASGRNEQFF TGTGCCAGCAACCCGGAGGCGGGAGCTAGCGGTCGCAATGAGCAGTTCTTC
. TRBJ2-5 TRBD2 TRBV5-4 CASSLEGLAGFTKETQYF TGTGCCAGCAGCTTGGAGGGACTAGCGGGGTTTACCAAAGAGACCCAGTACTTC
. TRBJ2-2 . TRBV6-4 CASSDSQATGELFF TGTGCCAGCAGTGACTCCCAGGCGACCGGGGAGCTGTTTTTT
. TRBJ1-4 TRBD1 TRBV9 CASSGTGSAEKLFF TGTGCCAGCAGTGGGACAGGGAGTGCGGAAAAACTGTTTTTT
. TRBJ2-5 TRBD2 TRBV7-8 CASSLDSGSTWRTQYF TGTGCCAGCAGCTTAGATAGCGGGAGCACTTGGCGGACCCAGTACTTC
. TRBJ1-2 . TRBV7-9 CASSLQGGYGYTF TGTGCCAGCAGCCTTCAGGGTGGCTATGGCTACACCTTC
. TRBJ2-5 TRBD2 TRBV7-2 CASTHSRLAGLETQYF TGTGCCAGCACACACTCAAGACTAGCGGGGCTGGAGACCCAGTACTTC
. TRBJ2-3 TRBD1 TRBV18 CASSPTGGYTDTQYF TGTGCCAGCTCACCTACAGGGGGGTACACAGATACGCAGTATTTT
few TRBJ1-1 . TRBV7-3 CASSLLANTEAFF TGTGCCAGCAGCTTATTGGCGAACACTGAAGCTTTCTTT
. TRBJ2-3 . TRBV4-2 CASSPPGLEVTDTQYF TGTGCCAGCAGCCCACCGGGACTCGAAGTCACAGATACGCAGTATTTT
. TRBJ1-2 . TRBV30 CAWSPRAGGYTF TGTGCCTGGAGTCCCAGGGCAGGGGGCTACACCTTC
. TRBJ1-2 . TRBV5-1 CASSLGVGGYTF TGCGCCAGCAGCTTGGGGGTGGGCGGCTACACCTTC
. TRBJ2-7 . TRBV30 CAWSVGTHEQYF TGTGCCTGGAGTGTTGGGACACACGAGCAGTACTTC
. TRBJ1-2 TRBD1 TRBV30 CAWRPAGGAAGYTF TGTGCCTGGAGGCCCGCAGGGGGAGCGGCGGGCTACACCTTC
. TRBJ2-7 TRBD2 TRBV5-1 CASSLGGSSGSYEQYF TGCGCCAGCAGCTTGGGTGGGTCTAGCGGATCCTACGAGCAGTACTTC
. TRBJ1-2 . TRBV5-6 CASSLNSLNGIYGYTF TGTGCCAGCAGCTTAAACAGCCTCAACGGCATTTATGGCTACACCTTC
. TRBJ1-2 TRBD1 TRBV2 CASSAPPGQGAEGYTF TGTGCCAGCAGTGCGCCTCCGGGACAGGGGGCGGAAGGCTACACCTTC
. TRBJ2-5 . TRBV7-7 CASSLRLQETQYF TGTGCCAGCAGCCTCAGGCTTCAAGAGACCCAGTACTTC
. TRBJ2-6 . TRBV5-1 CASSLDGESGANVLTF TGCGCCAGCAGCTTGGATGGGGAGTCTGGGGCCAACGTCCTGACTTTC
. TRBJ2-5 . TRBV2 CASSLQLAIQTQYF TGTGCCAGCAGTCTTCAATTGGCAATTCAGACCCAGTACTTC
. TRBJ2-7 TRBD1 TRBV5-1 CASSLAGGAGEQYF TGCGCCAGCAGCTTGGCAGGGGGCGCGGGCGAGCAGTACTTC
. TRBJ1-5 . TRBV30 CAWSIKGLDNQPQHF TGTGCCTGGAGTATTAAGGGGCTCGACAATCAGCCCCAGCATTTT
once TRBJ1-2 TRBD1 TRBV11-2 CASSFSLQGGYGYTF TGTGCCAGCAGCTTTTCTTTACAGGGGGGCTATGGCTACACCTTC
once TRBJ1-2 . TRBV2 CASSEQGTNYGYTF TGTGCCAGCAGTGAACAGGGTACAAACTATGGCTACACCTTC
. TRBJ1-6 . TRBV21-1 CASSKPAGLYNSPLHF TGTGCCAGCAGCAAACCCGCAGGGCTCTATAATTCACCCCTCCACTTT
once TRBJ1-1 . TRBV29-1 CSVGSVAGNTEAFF TGCAGCGTTGGGTCTGTGGCAGGAAACACTGAAGCTTTCTTT
. TRBJ2-7 TRBD1 TRBV6-5 CASRLTGQGLNEQYF TGTGCCAGCAGATTAACGGGACAGGGTCTGAACGAGCAGTACTTC
. TRBJ1-3 . TRBV7-6 CASSLTGVGNTIYF TGTGCCAGCAGCTTAACCGGGGTCGGAAACACCATATATTTT